The 3 T cell receptor beta chains reported below all come from one sample, sequenced in a study of T cell repertoires in cytomegalovirus infection. TCRdb recomputed calls from the reads with MiXCR, one row per CDR3 protein. In the table there are tens of thousands of distinct CDR3 sequences, 20% to 30% of which are singletons. Their antigens remain unidentified. Specimen: CD8+ T cells from cultured PBMCs, collected from culture after CMV antigen stimulation. The receptors here all came from a human donor in good health (CMV status not recorded). Some clones in this sample may be carry-over from other donors' samples.

Concerning this clonotype: Since a much larger clone is just one base distant, this may be a read error. The chain employs TRBV7-9 and TRBJ2-3; a weak D match, TRBD1 (6 bases). The CDR3 covers 14 residues. Germline values: CDR1 SEHNR, CDR2 FQNEAQ (reference sequence). CDR3 sequence reads: CVSSLTGSTDTQYF. The CDR3 region has the DNA TGTGTCAGCAGCCTAACAGGGAGCACAGATACGCAGTATTTT.

The rearrangement uses TRBV2 and TRBJ1-1; perhaps TRBD1 as D (5 bases). The V end was cut by 8 bases, the J end by 7 bases, with 8 bases between. The CDR3 has 10 amino acids. CDR1 and CDR2 (germline): SNHLY, FYNNEI. This CDR3 reads CASGGIEAFF. In DNA form, the CDR3 reads TGTGCCAGCGGGGGTATTGAAGCTTTCTTT.

The J gene is TRBJ2-1, the V gene TRBV2; 9 bases line up with TRBD2. There are 16 residues in the CDR3. Germline V lookup: CDR1 SNHLY, CDR2 FYNNEI. Losses at the gene ends were 6 bases for V and 5 bases for J; bases not matched to a gene: 11. The CDR3 protein is CASSLGVAGEDNEQFF. The CDR3, as DNA: TGTGCCAGCAGCCTAGGAGTAGCGGGAGAGGACAATGAGCAGTTCTTC.